This T cell receptor (beta chain) was retrieved from a study of cytomegalovirus exposure and HLA in healthy donors. General observations from the study: Later work found most CMV-associated TCR beta chains apparently HLA-restricted. It has been reported that TCR beta sequences accurately predicted the HLA-A and HLA-B alleles of most subjects. Association with HLA alleles at 0.05 false discovery rate was found for 16,951 TCR beta sequences in a later analysis.

PCR primers comprised 60 Vbeta and 13 Jbeta primers. TCRdb keeps only in-frame clones here, not all; method: immunoSEQ multiplex PCR. The sample yields fewer than 150,000 clones, approximately 85% seen once. J lost 7 bases, V lost 4 bases, and 5 bases had no gene match. Germline CDR1 SGHRS, CDR2 YFSETQ. CDR3 size: 14 residues. This clone was recorded a few times. Its target is not known. Sample: PBMCs. V gene TRBV5-1 combines with J gene TRBJ1-6; 7 nucleotides agree with TRBD1. The clonotype was recovered from a woman aged 25 to 39 in good health and CMV-seropositive. This chain's CDR3 is CASSPDRENSPLHF. CDR3 coding DNA: TGCGCCAGCAGCCCAGACAGGGAAAATTCACCCCTCCACTTT.